Presented here are 23 T cell receptor beta chains from one specimen sequenced in a study of OX40 agonist ivuxolimab in advanced cancers. Libraries were prepared by immunoSEQ multiplex PCR; TCRdb keeps only in-frame clonotypes and omits some of them. Among about 75,000 clones, roughly 89% were seen once, and the ten largest hold roughly 8.2%. The sample in question was CD4+ or CD8+ T cells sorted from blood, obtained in a trial of the OX40 agonist ivuxolimab. These receptors were taken from an adult with an advanced solid tumor such as melanoma, head and neck, liver or kidney cancer.

The sample holds a few counts of this clone. V gene TRBV27 combines with J gene TRBJ1-5; tentative D call: TRBD1 (5 bases). This CDR3 has 13 amino acids. V lost 5 bases and J 5 bases, leaving 10 bases between the germline ends. Germline CDR1 and CDR2: MNHEY and SMNVEV (reference sequence). The CDR3 reads CASSQQGDQPQHF. The CDR3 DNA is TGTGCCAGCAGTCAGCAGGGAGATCAGCCCCAGCATTTT.

The chain couples TRBV11-3 to TRBJ2-7, with D possibly matching TRBD1 (5 bases). The CDR3 covers 16 residues. V was trimmed by 2 bases and J by 6 bases, leaving 20 bases between them. Germline CDR1 reads SGHNT; CDR2 reads YENEEA. The DNA of the CDR3 is TGTGCCAGCAGCTTATCCCCGGGCCCAGGGCCCGTCGAGCAGTACTTC. Protein sequence: CASSLSPGPGPVEQYF. The variable domain in full, completed from reference TRBV11-3 and TRBJ2-7, reads EAGVVQSPRYKIIEKKQPVAFWCNPISGHNTLYWYLQNLGQGPELLIRYENEEAVDDSQLPKDRFSAERLKGVDSTLKIQPAELGDSAVYLCASSLSPGPGPVEQYFGPGTRLTVT.

CDR3 sequence (DNA): TGTGCCAGCAGTTCCTTGCAGGGGGCGGTTAACACTGAAGCTTTCTTT. Encoded protein: CASSSLQGAVNTEAFF. This chain uses TRBV27 with TRBJ1-1, with TRBD1 matching 8 bases. The CDR3 is 16 residues long. V was pared by 4 bases and J by 2 bases, with 9 bases of the junction left unmatched. In germline, CDR1 is MNHEY, CDR2 SMNVEV (reference sequence).

The CDR3 loop reads CASSSQGTSYNEQFF. As DNA, the CDR3 is TGCGCCAGCAGCTCACAGGGGACCTCCTACAATGAGCAGTTCTTC. The rearrangement joins TRBV5-1 to TRBJ2-1; the match to TRBD1 covers 7 bases. The CDR3 is made up of 15 amino acids. Trimming cost V 3 bases and J 0 bases; bases outside gene matches: 3. Per the germline V gene, CDR1 is SGHRS and CDR2 is YFSETQ.

V and J are TRBV6-1 and TRBJ1-1; D gene uncertain. Germline values: CDR1 MNHNS, CDR2 SASEGT. The length of the CDR3 is 14 residues. V lost 1 base and J lost 8, with 14 bases in between. CDR3: CASSEGPGRREAFF. The CDR3 coding sequence is TGTGCCAGCAGTGAAGGACCGGGGAGGAGGGAAGCTTTCTTT.

The chain is built from TRBV7-2 and TRBJ1-1, with D uncertain. Germline loops: CDR1 SGHTA, CDR2 FQGNSA. This CDR3 spans 15 amino acids. Deletions cut 0 bases from V and 3 bases from J, with 11 bases between. CDR3 sequence (DNA): TGTGCCAGCAGCTTAGCCGGGTTTATTTACACTGAAGCTTTCTTT. It is translated as CASSLAGFIYTEAFF.

This clone was observed once. The V and J genes are TRBV4-3 and TRBJ2-3, with D uncertain. Germline V gene sequence: CDR1 LGHNA, CDR2 YSLEER. The CDR3 length is 15 residues. Trimming took off 1 base at V and 2 bases at J, with 10 bases between the two ends. CDR3 sequence: CASSQVITDTDTQYF. DNA of the CDR3: TGCGCCAGCAGCCAAGTTATAACAGACACAGATACGCAGTATTTT.

This rearrangement joins TRBV30 to TRBJ1-2, with 11 bases fitting TRBD1. V shed 1 base, J shed 3 bases, and the junction held 7 bases outside the gene matches. Per germline, CDR1 GTSNPN and CDR2 SVGIG (reference sequence). This CDR3 comprises 16 residues. The CDR3 protein is CAWSDPRTGGHYGYTF. CDR3 DNA: TGTGCCTGGAGTGACCCGCGGACAGGGGGCCACTATGGCTACACCTTC.

This clone was counted between two and nine times. V is TRBV7-2 and J is TRBJ1-3; 8 bases match TRBD1. The CDR3 covers 17 residues. CDR1 SGHTA and CDR2 FQGNSA come from the germline V gene. The ends lost 5 bases at V and 0 bases at J; junction bases unmatched: 9. This CDR3 reads CASSIPGGPYSGNTIYF. In DNA form, the CDR3 reads TGTGCCAGCAGCATACCAGGGGGCCCCTACTCTGGAAACACCATATATTTT. Combining the CDR3 with reference TRBV7-2 and TRBJ1-3 gives the whole variable domain GAGVSQSPSNKVTEKGKDVELRCDPISGHTALYWYRQSLGQGLEFLIYFQGNSAPDKSGLPSDRFSAERTGGSVSTLTIQRTQQEDSAVYLCASSIPGGPYSGNTIYFGEGSWLTVV.

This rearrangement joins TRBV6-1 to TRBJ1-2; perhaps TRBD1 as D (5 bases). V lost 10 bases and J lost 0, with 12 bases in between. The CDR3 totals 13 residues. CDR1 MNHNS and CDR2 SASEGT come from the germline V gene. The CDR3 loop reads CATQGRTNYGYTF. In DNA, the CDR3 is TGTGCCACGCAGGGCAGGACTAACTATGGCTACACCTTC.

The chain has TRBV27 and TRBJ1-2; perhaps TRBD1 as D (5 bases). Germline V gene lookup returns CDR1 MNHEY and CDR2 SMNVEV (reference sequence). The CDR3 extends over 13 amino acids. The ends were cut back, 6 bases at V and 8 bases at J, with 16 bases in the middle. The CDR3 protein is CASSGPQGEGYTF. As DNA, the CDR3 is TGTGCCAGCAGCGGACCCCAGGGTGAAGGCTACACCTTC.

Notes on this clone: A read error may produce the germline difference seen at one junction end. The chain is built from TRBV5-1 and TRBJ2-1; no clear D. Per the germline V gene, CDR1 is SGHRS and CDR2 is YFSETQ. There are 12 residues in the CDR3. The CDR3 bases are TGCGCCAGCAGCTTTTCCTTCAATGAGCAGTTCTTC. Protein: CASSFSFNEQFF. The whole variable domain, remainder taken from reference TRBV5-1 and TRBJ2-1, is KAGVTQTPRYLIKTRGQQVTLSCSPISGHRSVSWYQQTPGQGLQFLFEYFSETQRNKGNFPGRFSGRQFSNSRSEMNVSTLELGDSALYLCASSFSFNEQFFGPGTRLTVL.

Concerning this clone: Germline is not matched at one junction end, which may reflect a read error. The chain uses TRBV7-3 and TRBJ1-2, with a weak D call TRBD1 (5 bases). In germline, CDR1 is SGHTA, CDR2 FQGTGA. The CDR3 extends over 12 amino acids. CDR3 sequence: CASSLLGRQLAF. CDR3 coding DNA: TGTGCCAGCAGCTTACTTGGGAGACAGCTAGCCTTC.

This clone has a handful of counts. The chain recombines TRBV5-4 with TRBJ2-4; 9 bases align to TRBD2. The CDR3 has 16 residues. V dropped 0 bases and J dropped 0; count of bases not matched to a gene: 1. Per germline, CDR1 SGHNT and CDR2 YYREEE (reference sequence). The CDR3 here is CASSLGGGVAKNIQYF. As DNA, the CDR3 is TGTGCCAGCAGCTTGGGCGGGGGGGTAGCCAAAAACATTCAGTACTTC.

CDR3 DNA: TGTGCCAGCCTGCAGGGACAGAAGTCTGGCTACACCTTC. Translation gives CASLQGQKSGYTF. The V gene is TRBV19, the J gene TRBJ1-2; 7 bases agree with TRBD1. The germline V gene has CDR1 LNHDA and CDR2 SQIVND (reference sequence). The CDR3 is 13 amino acids. V gave up 9 bases and J gave up 7 bases; unmatched junction bases: 11.

The rearrangement joins TRBV4-1 to TRBJ2-1, with 8 bases aligning to TRBD1. Germline V gene lookup returns CDR1 MGHRA and CDR2 YSYEKL. Trimming removed 1 base from V and 3 bases from J; junction bases left unmatched: 5. The CDR3 runs to 16 residues. The DNA of the CDR3 is TGCGCCAGCAGCCAAGGTCGTGACAGGGGCTACAATGAGCAGTTCTTC. Its translation is CASSQGRDRGYNEQFF.

The rearrangement links TRBV6-5 to TRBJ1-5; 7 nucleotides match TRBD1. Trimming took 4 bases from V and 6 from J; bases not matched to a gene: 9. This CDR3 has 15 residues. Looked up from germline, CDR1 is MNHEY and CDR2 is SVGAGI. The CDR3 coding sequence is TGTGCCAGCAGTTTAGAACAGGGGTTCAGTCAGCCCCAGCATTTT. Protein: CASSLEQGFSQPQHF.

The chain recombines TRBV12-5 with TRBJ2-1; D gene uncertain. The V gene lost 5 bases and the J gene lost 0 bases, with 14 bases spanning the gap. The CDR3 spans 16 residues. In germline, CDR1 is LGHNT, CDR2 FRNRAP. CDR3 DNA sequence: TGTGCTAGTGGTCGACCCCGGAAGAGCTCCTACAATGAGCAGTTCTTC. It encodes CASGRPRKSSYNEQFF.

This sequence joins TRBV7-9 and TRBJ2-2, with D uncertain. This CDR3 contains 12 residues. Germline values: CDR1 SEHNR, CDR2 FQNEAQ (reference sequence). V shed 5 bases and J shed 3 bases, with 4 bases lying between them. The DNA of the CDR3 is TGTGCCAGCAGCATCTACACCGGGGAGCTGTTTTTT. Residues: CASSIYTGELFF.

The chain has TRBV15 and TRBJ1-1; D gene ambiguous. V lost 1 base and J lost 0, with 18 bases in between. This CDR3 contains 18 residues. CDR1 is LNHNV, CDR2 YYDKDF, per germline (reference sequence). This chain's CDR3 is CATSRVRDAFSMNTEAFF. CDR3 DNA sequence: TGTGCCACCAGCAGAGTGAGGGATGCCTTTTCCATGAACACTGAAGCTTTCTTT.

This clone was found once. The rearrangement joins TRBV7-2 to TRBJ1-2; no clear D. V lost 5 bases and J lost 2, with 9 bases in between. In germline, CDR1 is SGHTA, CDR2 FQGNSA. This CDR3 has 13 residues. Here the CDR3 DNA reads TGTGCCAGCAGCCTCGACACCAACTATGGCTACACCTTC. It specifies CASSLDTNYGYTF. Based on the CDR3 plus reference TRBV7-2 and TRBJ1-2, the full variable domain is GAGVSQSPSNKVTEKGKDVELRCDPISGHTALYWYRQSLGQGLEFLIYFQGNSAPDKSGLPSDRFSAERTGGSVSTLTIQRTQQEDSAVYLCASSLDTNYGYTFGSGTRLTVV.

V is TRBV9 and J is TRBJ1-6; D is ambiguous. V lost 2 bases, J lost 7 bases, and 7 bases lay in between. Germline-derived CDR1 and CDR2 are SGDLS and YYNGEE. The CDR3 sequence is 13 residues long. The CDR3 here is CASSVRLNSPLHF. The CDR3, as DNA: TGTGCCAGCAGCGTGAGACTGAATTCACCCCTCCACTTT.

Within the sample, this clone is medium-sized. The CDR3 reads CASSLVSGAHEQYF. The CDR3 nucleotides are TGTGCCAGCAGCTTAGTTAGCGGGGCACACGAGCAGTACTTC. The chain combines TRBV11-2 with TRBJ2-7; 8 bases are a match to TRBD2. The CDR3 sequence is 14 residues long. Germline V gene data show CDR1 as SGHAT and CDR2 as FQNNGV. Trimming cost V 1 base and J 5 bases; bases outside gene matches: 4.